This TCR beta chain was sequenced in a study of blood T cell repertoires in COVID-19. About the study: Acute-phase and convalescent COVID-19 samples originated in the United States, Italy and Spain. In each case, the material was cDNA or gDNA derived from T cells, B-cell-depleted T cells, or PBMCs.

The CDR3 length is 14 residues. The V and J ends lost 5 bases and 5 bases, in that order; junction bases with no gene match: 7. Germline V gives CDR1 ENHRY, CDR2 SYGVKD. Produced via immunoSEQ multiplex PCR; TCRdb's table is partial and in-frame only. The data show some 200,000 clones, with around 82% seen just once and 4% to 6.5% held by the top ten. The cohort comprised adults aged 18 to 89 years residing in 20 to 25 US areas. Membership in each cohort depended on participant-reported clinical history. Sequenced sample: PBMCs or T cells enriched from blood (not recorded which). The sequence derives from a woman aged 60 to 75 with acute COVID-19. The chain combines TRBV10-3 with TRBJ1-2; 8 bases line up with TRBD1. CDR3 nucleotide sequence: TGTGCCATCAGTCCCGGACAGGGTGGTTATGGCTACACCTTC. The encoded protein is CAISPGQGGYGYTF.